The 20 T cell receptor beta chains listed next were all sequenced from one sample in a study of T cells expressing NK-cell markers. TCRdb reprocessed the 5' RACE reads and reports one entry per CDR3 protein, with no DNA. This table lists 440,000 or so distinct CDR3 sequences. The sequencing sample was made of blood T cells: a sorted CD56 or NKG2C T cell subset, CD4+ or CD8+ T cells, or bulk PBMC T cells (not recorded which). The receptors originated from a woman aged 18 to 75 in good health.

The V and J genes are TRBV5-4 and TRBJ2-7; TCRdb indicates TRBD1, and absent DNA this call remains unverified. Germline CDR1 is SGHNT and CDR2 is YYREEE (reference sequence). The CDR3 length is 14 residues. CDR3 amino acids: CASSLRQGANEQYF.

This rearrangement joins TRBV9 to TRBJ2-1; TCRdb calls TRBD2, which cannot be checked without DNA. Germline V gene data show CDR1 as SGDLS and CDR2 as YYNGEE. This CDR3 region has 16 residues. CDR3 loop: CASSVRLLAGNNEQFF.

The chain combines TRBV29-1 with TRBJ2-5; TCRdb names TRBD1, which stays unverified in the absence of DNA. Germline CDR1 is SQVTM and CDR2 is ANQGSEA. The CDR3 runs 16 residues. CDR3 residues: CSVLRDIRGLQETQYF. The full variable domain, rest sourced from reference TRBV29-1 and TRBJ2-5, is SAVISQKPSRDICQRGTSLTIQCQVDSQVTMMFWYRQQPGQSLTLIATANQGSEATYESGFVIDKFPISRPNLTFSTLTVSNMSPEDSSIYLCSVLRDIRGLQETQYFGPGTRLLVL.

V usage is TRBV29-1 and J usage is TRBJ2-5. Per the germline V gene, CDR1 is SQVTM and CDR2 is ANQGSEA. The CDR3 consists of 11 residues. CDR3 amino acids: CSVELRETQYF.

V and J are TRBV5-1 and TRBJ1-1; TCRdb proposes TRBD1, but this gene call is untestable without DNA. Germline V gives CDR1 SGHRS, CDR2 YFSETQ. This CDR3 spans 13 amino acids. CDR3 sequence reads: CASSLWTGTEAFF.

The chain is built from TRBV20-1 and TRBJ1-1. The CDR3 totals 15 residues. Germline CDR1 DFQATT, CDR2 SNEGSKA (reference sequence). The CDR3 reads CSASYSGPRRTEAFF.

This chain links TRBV20-1 with TRBJ1-2. Germline-derived CDR1 and CDR2 are DFQATT and SNEGSKA (reference sequence). The CDR3 loop spans 13 amino acids. This chain's CDR3 is CSAKGDRVGGYTF.

The chain uses TRBV12-3 or TRBV12-4 and TRBJ1-2. The CDR3 covers 15 residues. The CDR3 spells CASSFGVGANYGYTF.

The chain couples TRBV28 to TRBJ2-1; the D call of TRBD2 rests on TCRdb alone, since no DNA is present to check it. Germline V lookup: CDR1 MDHEN, CDR2 SYDVKM. This CDR3 has 16 residues. The CDR3: CASSPLLAGGNNEQFF.

This chain uses TRBV5-1 with TRBJ2-1; TCRdb's D call of TRBD1 is untestable without DNA. Germline assignment: CDR1 SGHRS and CDR2 YFSETQ. The CDR3 runs to 17 residues. CDR3 residues: CASSLGSGVGAYNEQFF.

This chain joins TRBV11-2 and TRBJ2-7. In germline, CDR1 is SGHAT, CDR2 FQNNGV. The CDR3 spans 12 residues. The CDR3 protein is CASSGSFYEQYF.

The rearrangement joins TRBV30 to TRBJ1-3; TCRdb calls TRBD1, which cannot be checked without DNA. Germline assignment: CDR1 GTSNPN and CDR2 SVGIG (reference sequence). The CDR3 extends over 15 amino acids. The CDR3 loop reads CAWSGTGTAGNTIYF.

The CDR3: CASSAGTSTYEQYF. This chain connects TRBV7-2 to TRBJ2-7; the TCRdb call, TRBD2, lacks DNA for checking. The CDR3 is 14 amino acids. From germline, CDR1 is SGHTA and CDR2 FQGNSA.

The chain is built from TRBV27 and TRBJ2-1; lacking DNA, the TRBD2 call made by TCRdb goes unchecked. The CDR3 runs 14 residues. Germline values: CDR1 MNHEY, CDR2 SMNVEV (reference sequence). The CDR3 sequence is CASSWASGGNEQFF.

The J gene is TRBJ2-1, the V gene TRBV6-1. Germline V gene lookup returns CDR1 MNHNS and CDR2 SASEGT. The CDR3 consists of 14 residues. CDR3 region: CASSRADLYNEQFF.

The chain combines TRBV28 with TRBJ2-7. The CDR3 runs to 15 residues. CDR1 is MDHEN, CDR2 SYDVKM, per germline. The CDR3 region is CASSFQAPSSYEQYF.

The chain carries TRBV19 and TRBJ2-7. Germline V gene data show CDR1 as LNHDA and CDR2 as SQIVND (reference sequence). The CDR3 totals 16 residues. The CDR3 sequence: CASSIELATKTYEQYF.

The chain combines TRBV20-1 with TRBJ1-6. This CDR3 is built from 16 residues. The V gene's germline CDR1 is DFQATT and CDR2 SNEGSKA (reference sequence). CDR3 residues: CSAREGRGSGNSPLHF.

The chain combines TRBV24-1 with TRBJ2-2; TCRdb outputs TRBD1, but without DNA this stays unchecked. The CDR3 sequence is 17 residues long. Germline CDR1 is KGHDR and CDR2 is SFDVKD. The CDR3: CATGGRGRTSNTGELFF.

This sequence joins TRBV6-1 and TRBJ2-7; TCRdb indicates TRBD1, and absent DNA this call remains unverified. The CDR3 length is 15 residues. The germline V gene encodes CDR1 MNHNS and CDR2 SASEGT. CDR3 residues: CASGQQGVRPYEQYF.